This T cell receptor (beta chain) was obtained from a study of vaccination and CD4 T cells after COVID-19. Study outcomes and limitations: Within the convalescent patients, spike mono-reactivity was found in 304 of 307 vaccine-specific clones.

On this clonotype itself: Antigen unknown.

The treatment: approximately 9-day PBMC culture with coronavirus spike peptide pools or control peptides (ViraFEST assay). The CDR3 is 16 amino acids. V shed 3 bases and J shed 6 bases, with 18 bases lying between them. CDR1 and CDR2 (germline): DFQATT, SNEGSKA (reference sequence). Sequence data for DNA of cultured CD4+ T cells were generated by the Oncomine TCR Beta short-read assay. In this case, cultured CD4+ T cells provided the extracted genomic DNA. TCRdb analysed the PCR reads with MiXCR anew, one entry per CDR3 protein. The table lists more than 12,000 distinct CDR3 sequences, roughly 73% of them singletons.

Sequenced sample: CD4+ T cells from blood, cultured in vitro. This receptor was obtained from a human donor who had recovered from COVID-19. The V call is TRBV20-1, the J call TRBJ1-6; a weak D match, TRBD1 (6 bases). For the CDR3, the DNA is TGCAGTGCTAGGGCACGCGCGGGAGGGGGTAATTCACCCCTCCACTTT. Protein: CSARARAGGGNSPLHF.